The 4 T cell receptor beta chains below come from one sample, sequenced in a study of T-cell memory formation after mild COVID-19. TCRdb re-called the 5' RACE reads with MiXCR, one entry per CDR3 protein. The repertoire holds about 280,000 distinct CDR3 sequences, with approximately 8.4% as singletons. The specimen sequenced was PBMCs or a T cell subset sorted from them (not recorded which). The receptors originated from a man younger than 35 who had mild COVID-19 (a few samples of this study predate the infection). Cell type and time point are not known.

This clonotype was detected a few times. The gene calls are TRBV24-1 and TRBJ2-2, with 8 bases matching TRBD2. V trimming: 12 bases; J trimming: 0 bases; junction bases outside the gene matches: 2. The CDR3 sequence is 13 residues long. Germline assignment: CDR1 KGHDR and CDR2 SFDVKD. The CDR3 protein is CAAGLANTGELFF. Here the CDR3 DNA reads TGTGCCGCGGGACTAGCGAACACCGGGGAGCTGTTTTTT.

CDR3 sequence (DNA): TGCGCCAGCACCCCGGGACTAGCGGGGAGTCCCTACAATGAGCAGTTCTTC. Translated, it gives CASTPGLAGSPYNEQFF. The chain recombines TRBV4-3 with TRBJ2-1; 13 bases map to TRBD2. The length of the CDR3 is 17 residues. Germline-derived CDR1 and CDR2 are LGHNA and YSLEER. J gave up 2 bases and V 7 bases, and 8 bases lay outside the gene matches.

In DNA, the CDR3 is TGTGCCAGCAGTCAAGGGGCATCGACGTCTAATGAAAAACTGTTTTTT. Its translation: CASSQGASTSNEKLFF. The chain employs TRBV12-3 or TRBV12-4 and TRBJ1-4, with D perhaps TRBD1 (5 bases). V lost 5 bases to trimming and J lost 3 bases, with 16 bases between them. This CDR3 region has 16 residues.

There are a few counts of this clonotype. V usage is TRBV18 and J usage is TRBJ2-2; possibly TRBD2 for D (5 bases). Between the trimmed V and J ends, which lost 3 bases and 1 base, there was a span of 9 bases. Germline CDR1 and CDR2: KGHSH and LQKENI. The CDR3 loop spans 15 amino acids. As DNA, the CDR3 is TGTGCCAGCTCACCCCTAGCTATGAACACCGGGGAGCTGTTTTTT. Encoded protein: CASSPLAMNTGELFF.